This entry lists 8 T cell receptor beta chains sequenced from one sample in a study of cytomegalovirus exposure and HLA in healthy donors. The PCR ran on 60 Vbeta and 13 Jbeta primers. The assay was immunoSEQ multiplex PCR, and TCRdb's table has in-frame clones only and misses some. The sample lists about 130,000 clones; 80% to 85% were seen once. Sequenced: PBMCs. These receptors came from a boy between 10 and 17 years old in good health and CMV-seronegative.

The V call is TRBV6-4, the J call TRBJ2-1; 8 nucleotides agree with TRBD2. CDR3 length: 15 amino acids. V trimming: 3 bases; J trimming: 7 bases; junction bases outside the gene matches: 8. Germline values: CDR1 MRHNA, CDR2 SNTAGT. Here the CDR3 DNA reads TGTGCCAGCAGTGAGACAACGGGAGGGGGGAATGAGCAGTTCTTC. Amino acids: CASSETTGGGNEQFF.

In this sample, this clone turned up once. V usage is TRBV7-2 and J usage is TRBJ1-1; 8 positions agree with TRBD1. This CDR3 has 17 residues. The germline V gene encodes CDR1 SGHTA and CDR2 FQGNSA. J was trimmed by 4 bases and V by 0 bases; bases with no gene match: 10. CDR3 amino acids: CASSLARTGRRSTEAFF. The CDR3 bases are TGTGCCAGCAGCTTAGCTCGGACAGGGAGGAGGAGCACTGAAGCTTTCTTT. The variable domain in full, with the rest retrieved from reference TRBV7-2 and TRBJ1-1, is GAGVSQSPSNKVTEKGKDVELRCDPISGHTALYWYRQSLGQGLEFLIYFQGNSAPDKSGLPSDRFSAERTGGSVSTLTIQRTQQEDSAVYLCASSLARTGRRSTEAFFGQGTRLTVV.

The V and J genes are TRBV4-1 and TRBJ1-1, with TRBD1 identical over 7 bases. The V gene end was trimmed by 2 bases and the J gene end by 0 bases; junction bases not matched to a gene: 6. Germline V gives CDR1 MGHRA, CDR2 YSYEKL. CDR3 size: 16 residues. The CDR3 reads CASSQTQTGLNTEAFF. The DNA of the CDR3 is TGCGCCAGCAGCCAAACCCAGACAGGGCTGAACACTGAAGCTTTCTTT.

The chain combines TRBV7-6 with TRBJ1-3; 7 nucleotides line up with TRBD1. CDR3 size: 15 residues. From germline, CDR1 is SGHVS and CDR2 FNYEAQ. The V and J ends lost 3 bases and 0 bases, in that order; junction bases with no gene match: 2. The CDR3 region has the DNA TGTGCCAGCAGCTTGACAGGGAGCTCTGGAAACACCATATATTTT. Translation gives CASSLTGSSGNTIYF.

Only a few counts were recorded for this clone. The gene calls are TRBV6-5 and TRBJ2-7; D is possibly TRBD1 (6 bases). The CDR3 has 15 residues. V lost 5 bases to trimming and J lost 0 bases, with 14 bases between them. CDR1 is MNHEY and CDR2 is SVGAGI in the germline V gene. The CDR3 sequence: CASSAPTGTSYEQYF. For the CDR3, the DNA is TGTGCCAGCAGTGCCCCCACAGGGACCTCCTACGAGCAGTACTTC.

V gene TRBV30 combines with J gene TRBJ1-4, with a weak D call TRBD1 (5 bases). The germline V gene has CDR1 GTSNPN and CDR2 SVGIG (reference sequence). The CDR3 length is 12 residues. Trimming took off 3 bases at V and 4 bases at J, with 6 bases between the two ends. The CDR3 DNA is TGTGCCTGGAGCAGGGATAATGAAAAACTGTTTTTT. Residues: CAWSRDNEKLFF.

The chain carries TRBV27 and TRBJ1-2; D gene ambiguous. Trimming shortened V by 9 bases and J by 3 bases, and 29 bases separated the two germline ends. The CDR3 has 18 residues. Per the germline V gene, CDR1 is MNHEY and CDR2 is SMNVEV (reference sequence). The DNA of the CDR3 is TGTGCCAGTCCTCCCTTGGCCCTAGCCCCTTCGGAGGACTATGGCTACACCTTC. Its translation: CASPPLALAPSEDYGYTF.

This chain uses TRBV6-1 with TRBJ2-7, with a possible D match to TRBD2 (6 bases). Germline values: CDR1 MNHNS, CDR2 SASEGT. Trimming removed 5 bases at V and 5 bases at J, with 19 bases between. The CDR3 loop spans 15 amino acids. The chain's CDR3 is CASSPLASPMHEQYF. The CDR3 DNA reads as TGTGCCAGCAGTCCACTAGCTAGCCCCATGCACGAGCAGTACTTC.